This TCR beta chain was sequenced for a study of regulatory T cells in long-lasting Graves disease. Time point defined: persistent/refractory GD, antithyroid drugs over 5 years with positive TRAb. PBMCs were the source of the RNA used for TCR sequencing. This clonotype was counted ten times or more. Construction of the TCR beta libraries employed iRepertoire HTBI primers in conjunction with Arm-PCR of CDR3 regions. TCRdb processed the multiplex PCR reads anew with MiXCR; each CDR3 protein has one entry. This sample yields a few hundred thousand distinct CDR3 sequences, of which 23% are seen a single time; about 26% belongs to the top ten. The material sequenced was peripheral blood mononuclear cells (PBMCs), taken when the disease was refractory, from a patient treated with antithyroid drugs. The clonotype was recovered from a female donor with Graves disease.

Here the CDR3 DNA reads TGTGCCAGCAGCGTAACTAGCGGGGGCTACGAGCAGTACTTC. Its protein product is CASSVTSGGYEQYF. The chain is built from TRBV11-1 and TRBJ2-7; 11 bases are shared with TRBD2. The germline CDR1 and CDR2 sequences are SGHAT and FQDESV (reference sequence). The CDR3 is made up of 14 amino acids. V was clipped by 5 bases and J by 3 bases; unmatched bases: 3.